This T cell receptor (beta chain) was identified in a study of PD-L1 blockade in urothelial cancer. Study-level information: Intravenous atezolizumab, 1,200 mg every 3 weeks, was begun by patients at some point between 2013 and 2014. Blood gave a median around 150,000 T cells.

TCRdb's table, derived via immunoSEQ multiplex PCR, lists solely in-frame clones and lacks some. Of 29,000 or so clones in the sample, about 90% were seen once. Germline-derived CDR1 and CDR2 are SGHDN and FVKESK. V was cut by 0 bases and J by 4 bases, with 13 bases left in between. CDR3 length equals 16 residues. The J gene is TRBJ2-1, the V gene TRBV14; D possibly corresponds to TRBD1 (6 bases). Sequenced here: PBMCs, sampled around atezolizumab (anti-PD-L1) treatment. This clonotype was obtained from a man aged 50-59 years with urothelial cancer. The CDR3 bases are TGTGCCAGCAGCCAAGAGTACGGGGACAAATACAATGAGCAGTTCTTC. This encodes CASSQEYGDKYNEQFF.